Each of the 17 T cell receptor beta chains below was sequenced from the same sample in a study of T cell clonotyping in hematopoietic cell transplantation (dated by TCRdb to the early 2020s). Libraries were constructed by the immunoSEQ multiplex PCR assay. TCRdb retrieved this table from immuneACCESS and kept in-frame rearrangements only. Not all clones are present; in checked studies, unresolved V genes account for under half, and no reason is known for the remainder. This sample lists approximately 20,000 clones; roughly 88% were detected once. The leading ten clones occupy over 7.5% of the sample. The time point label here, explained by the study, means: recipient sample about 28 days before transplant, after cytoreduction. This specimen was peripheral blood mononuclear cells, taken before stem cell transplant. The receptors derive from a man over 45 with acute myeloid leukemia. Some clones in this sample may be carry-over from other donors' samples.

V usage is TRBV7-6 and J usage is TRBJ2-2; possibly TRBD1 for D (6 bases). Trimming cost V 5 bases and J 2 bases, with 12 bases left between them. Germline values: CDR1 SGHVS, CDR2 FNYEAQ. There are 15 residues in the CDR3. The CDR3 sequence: CASSPWGPNTGELFF. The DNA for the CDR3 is TGTGCCAGCAGCCCGTGGGGGCCTAACACCGGGGAGCTGTTTTTT.

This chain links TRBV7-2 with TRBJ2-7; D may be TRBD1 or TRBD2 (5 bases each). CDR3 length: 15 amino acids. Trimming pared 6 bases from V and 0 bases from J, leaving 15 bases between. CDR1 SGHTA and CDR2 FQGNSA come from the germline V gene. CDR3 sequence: CASSYTGTGSYEQYF. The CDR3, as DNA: TGTGCCAGCAGTTACACCGGGACCGGCTCCTACGAGCAGTACTTC.

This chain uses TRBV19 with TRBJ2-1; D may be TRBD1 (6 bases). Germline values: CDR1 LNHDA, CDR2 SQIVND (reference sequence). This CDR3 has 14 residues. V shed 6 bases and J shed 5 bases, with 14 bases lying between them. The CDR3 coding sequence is TGTGCCAGTAGCCTACAGGGTACAAACAATGAGCAGTTCTTC. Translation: CASSLQGTNNEQFF.

DNA for the CDR3: TGCGCCAGCAGCCAAACAGGGTCCTCCTACGAGCAGTACTTC. Translated, it gives CASSQTGSSYEQYF. V usage is TRBV4-1 and J usage is TRBJ2-7; weak D call: TRBD1 (6 bases). V was cut by 2 bases and J by 0 bases, with 8 bases left in between. CDR1 and CDR2 (germline): MGHRA, YSYEKL. The CDR3 extends over 14 amino acids.

DNA for the CDR3: TGCAGTTCAGGGTTCTCCTACGAGCAGTACTTC. Its protein is CSSGFSYEQYF. This sequence joins TRBV20-1 and TRBJ2-7, with D perhaps TRBD1 (5 bases). Germline lookup yields CDR1 DFQATT and CDR2 SNEGSKA (reference sequence). V was shortened by 8 bases and J by 0 bases, with 8 bases between the two germline ends. The CDR3 loop spans 11 amino acids.

CDR3 sequence (DNA): TGTGCCAGCAGCTTAACTCCGTCTTTGGACGAGCAGTACTTC. This translates into CASSLTPSLDEQYF. The chain combines TRBV7-3 with TRBJ2-7; D is ambiguous. V gave up 0 bases and J gave up 5 bases, with 11 bases separating them. Germline assignment: CDR1 SGHTA and CDR2 FQGTGA. The CDR3 extends over 14 amino acids.

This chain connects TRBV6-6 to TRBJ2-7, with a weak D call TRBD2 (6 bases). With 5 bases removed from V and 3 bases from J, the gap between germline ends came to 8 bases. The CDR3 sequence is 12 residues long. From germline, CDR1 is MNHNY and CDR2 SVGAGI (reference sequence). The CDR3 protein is CASSRGDYEQYF. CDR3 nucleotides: TGTGCCAGCAGTCGCGGGGACTACGAGCAGTACTTC.

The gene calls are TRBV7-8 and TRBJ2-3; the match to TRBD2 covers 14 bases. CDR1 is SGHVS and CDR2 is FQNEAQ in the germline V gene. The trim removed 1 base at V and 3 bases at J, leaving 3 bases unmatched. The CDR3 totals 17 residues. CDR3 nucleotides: TGTGCCAGCAGCTTAGGGACTAGCGGGGGGCTGACAGATACGCAGTATTTT. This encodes CASSLGTSGGLTDTQYF.

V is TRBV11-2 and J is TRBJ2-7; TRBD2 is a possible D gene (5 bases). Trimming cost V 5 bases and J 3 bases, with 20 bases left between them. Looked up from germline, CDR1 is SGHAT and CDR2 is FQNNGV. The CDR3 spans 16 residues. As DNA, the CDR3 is TGTGCCAGCAGCCACGGAGGAGTCCCACGAATCTACGAGCAGTACTTC. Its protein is CASSHGGVPRIYEQYF. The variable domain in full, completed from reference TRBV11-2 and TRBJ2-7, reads EAGVAQSPRYKIIEKRQSVAFWCNPISGHATLYWYQQILGQGPKLLIQFQNNGVVDDSQLPKDRFSAERLKGVDSTLKIQPAKLEDSAVYLCASSHGGVPRIYEQYFGPGTRLTVT.

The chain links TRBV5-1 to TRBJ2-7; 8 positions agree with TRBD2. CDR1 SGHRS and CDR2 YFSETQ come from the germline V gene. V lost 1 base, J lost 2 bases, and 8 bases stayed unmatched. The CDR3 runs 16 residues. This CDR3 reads CASSLSGGGFAYEQYF. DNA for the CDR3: TGCGCCAGCAGCTTGTCCGGGGGGGGGTTTGCCTACGAGCAGTACTTC.

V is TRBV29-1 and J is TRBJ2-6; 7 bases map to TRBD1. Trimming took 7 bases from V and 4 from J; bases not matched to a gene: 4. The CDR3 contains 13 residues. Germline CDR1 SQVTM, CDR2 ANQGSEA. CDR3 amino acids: CSATGTGANVLTF. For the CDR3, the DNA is TGCAGCGCGACAGGGACCGGGGCCAACGTCCTGACTTTC.

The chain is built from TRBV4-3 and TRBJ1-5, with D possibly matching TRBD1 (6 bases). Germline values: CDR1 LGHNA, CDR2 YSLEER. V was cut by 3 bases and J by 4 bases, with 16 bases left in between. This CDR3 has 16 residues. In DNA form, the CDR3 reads TGCGCCAGCAGCCAGCTGTGGGCGAGGGGGAATCAGCCCCAGCATTTT. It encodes CASSQLWARGNQPQHF.

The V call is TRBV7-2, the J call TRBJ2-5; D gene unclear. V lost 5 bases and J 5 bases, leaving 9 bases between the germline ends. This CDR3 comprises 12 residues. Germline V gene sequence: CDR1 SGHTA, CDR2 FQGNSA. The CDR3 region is CASSRPGETQYF. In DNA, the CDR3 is TGTGCCAGCAGCCGACCCGGGGAGACCCAGTACTTC.

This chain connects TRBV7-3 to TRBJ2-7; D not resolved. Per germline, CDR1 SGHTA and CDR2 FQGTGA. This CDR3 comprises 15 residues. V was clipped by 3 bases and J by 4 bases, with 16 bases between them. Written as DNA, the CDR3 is TGTGCCAGCAGCTTTTTGCCAGGACCTAGATACGAGCAGTACTTC. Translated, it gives CASSFLPGPRYEQYF.

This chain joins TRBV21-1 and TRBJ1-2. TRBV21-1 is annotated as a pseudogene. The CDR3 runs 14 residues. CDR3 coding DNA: TGTGCCAGCAGCCGTTGGGAGTCGAACTATGGCTACACCTTC. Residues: CASSRWESNYGYTF.

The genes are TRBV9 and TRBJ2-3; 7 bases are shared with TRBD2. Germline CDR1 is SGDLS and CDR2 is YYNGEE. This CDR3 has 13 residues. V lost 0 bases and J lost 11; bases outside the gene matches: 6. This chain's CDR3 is CASSVGGGTEQYF. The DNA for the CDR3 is TGTGCCAGCAGCGTAGGGGGGGGGACTGAGCAGTATTTT.

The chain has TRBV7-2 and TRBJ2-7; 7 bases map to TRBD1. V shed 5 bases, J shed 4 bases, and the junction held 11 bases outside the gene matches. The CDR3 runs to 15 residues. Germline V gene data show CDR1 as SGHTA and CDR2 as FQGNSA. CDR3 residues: CASSRPGTAVYEQYF. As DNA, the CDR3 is TGTGCCAGCAGCCGACCCGGGACAGCTGTTTACGAGCAGTACTTC. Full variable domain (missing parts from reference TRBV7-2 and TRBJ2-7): GAGVSQSPSNKVTEKGKDVELRCDPISGHTALYWYRQSLGQGLEFLIYFQGNSAPDKSGLPSDRFSAERTGGSVSTLTIQRTQQEDSAVYLCASSRPGTAVYEQYFGPGTRLTVT.